This TCR beta chain was obtained from a study of neurological immune-mediated disorders. Regarding the study as a whole: Whereas HTLV-1-associated myelopathy showed the most TCR clonal expansion, multiple sclerosis showed the least, with levels below those of healthy controls. Clinical features showed no association with the multiple sclerosis repertoire cluster, and MRI features showed none either.

The germline CDR1 and CDR2 sequences are SGHVS and FNYEAQ. The CDR3 runs to 15 residues. J was trimmed by 7 bases and V by 6 bases; bases with no gene match: 9. This clonotype has ten or more counts. Its antigen is unknown. Template-switch 5'RACE cDNA synthesis added a 10-nucleotide unique molecular identifier. TCRdb re-analysed the 5' RACE reads in MiXCR, keeping a single row per CDR3 protein. The sample carries 50,000 to 65,000 distinct CDR3 sequences, approximately 4.6% recorded once. Sample: PBMCs. The genes are TRBV7-6 and TRBJ1-4; TRBD1 aligns across 9 bases. The sequence was obtained from a woman in her fifties or sixties with multiple sclerosis. The CDR3 region is CASRRGGTGSEKLFF. CDR3 DNA sequence: TGTGCCAGCAGACGGGGGGGGACAGGGAGTGAAAAACTGTTTTTT.